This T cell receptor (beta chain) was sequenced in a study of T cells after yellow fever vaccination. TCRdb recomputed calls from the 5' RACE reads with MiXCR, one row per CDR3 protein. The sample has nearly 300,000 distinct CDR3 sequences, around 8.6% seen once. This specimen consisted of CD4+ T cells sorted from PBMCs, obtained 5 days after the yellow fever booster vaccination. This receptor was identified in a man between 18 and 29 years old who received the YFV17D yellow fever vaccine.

CDR3 protein: CASSETHTEAFF. The CDR3 bases are TGTGCCAGCAGCGAGACACACACTGAAGCTTTCTTT. This chain connects TRBV28 to TRBJ1-1; D remains ambiguous. CDR3 length: 12 amino acids. The germline V gene encodes CDR1 MDHEN and CDR2 SYDVKM. Trimming stripped 6 bases from V and 3 bases from J, with 8 bases between.